This TCR beta chain emerged from a study of Graves' ophthalmopathy and Graves' hyperthyroidism. Study as a whole: Ophthalmopathy absent within 18 months of follow-up marked hyperthyroidism as stable.

Scientists amplified the TCR beta CDR3 regions from RNA transcripts. First-round RT-PCR employed HTBI primers, with a second-round multiplex PCR after it. MiXCR, run by TCRdb on the multiplex PCR reads, gives a single entry per CDR3 protein. The sample gives a few hundred thousand distinct CDR3 sequences, 35% to 45% of which show up once; about 4.2% is in the top ten. The clonotype comes from an adult man with Graves' hyperthyroidism. Material: peripheral blood or thyroid tissue (not recorded which).

CDR3 loop: CASSLTNTDTQYF. CDR3 in DNA: TGTGCCAGCAGTTTAACCAACACAGATACGCAGTATTTT. The chain has TRBV7-2 and TRBJ2-3; no reliable D call. The CDR3 sequence is 13 residues long. Germline CDR1 SGHTA, CDR2 FQGNSA. V gave up 6 bases and J gave up 2 bases, with 9 bases separating them.